A single sample is the source of the 8 T cell receptor beta chains below, sequenced in a study of shared clonotypes between healthy human individuals. Clones were sequenced by immunoSEQ multiplex PCR, and TCRdb holds only the in-frame ones, with some missing. The sample contains about 580,000 clones, more than 95% of which appear only once. CD45RO-negative CD8 cells positively selected for CCR7 made up the naive population, which excluded terminally differentiated effector memory CD45RA+ cells. The sample consisted of naive CD8+ T cells sorted from blood. These receptor sequences come from a man aged 25-40 years in good health.

This chain links TRBV4-1 with TRBJ2-5, with D tentatively TRBD2 (6 bases). The CDR3 sequence is 14 residues long. CDR1 MGHRA and CDR2 YSYEKL come from the germline V gene. The ends were cut back, 1 base at V and 2 bases at J, with 8 bases in the middle. The CDR3 loop is CASSQGGLQETQYF. DNA for the CDR3: TGCGCCAGCAGCCAAGGGGGACTGCAAGAGACCCAGTACTTC.

The rearrangement links TRBV28 to TRBJ1-5; D unclear. The CDR3 is 13 residues long. Deletions cut 2 bases from V and 5 bases from J, with 7 bases between. CDR1 MDHEN and CDR2 SYDVKM come from the germline V gene. Here the CDR3 reads CASSLLGDQPQHF. The DNA for the CDR3 is TGTGCCAGCAGTTTACTGGGTGATCAGCCCCAGCATTTT.

Concerning this clone itself: The sample holds other DNA sequences that translate to the same CDR3. The chain employs TRBV5-1 and TRBJ2-7; 7 bases line up with TRBD1. This CDR3 region has 14 residues. V lost 3 bases to trimming and J lost 0 bases; unmatched junction nucleotides: 3. Germline V CDR1 and CDR2: SGHRS, YFSETQ. The DNA for the CDR3 is TGCGCCAGCAGCTACCGGGACAGCTCCTACGAGCAGTACTTC. This translates into CASSYRDSSYEQYF. The full variable domain, completed using reference TRBV5-1 and TRBJ2-7, is KAGVTQTPRYLIKTRGQQVTLSCSPISGHRSVSWYQQTPGQGLQFLFEYFSETQRNKGNFPGRFSGRQFSNSRSEMNVSTLELGDSALYLCASSYRDSSYEQYFGPGTRLTVT.

The chain is built from TRBV9 and TRBJ2-3; tentatively, D is TRBD1 (5 bases). Between the trimmed V and J ends, which lost 3 bases and 2 bases, there was a span of 13 bases. This CDR3 comprises 15 residues. The germline CDR1 and CDR2 sequences are SGDLS and YYNGEE. In nucleotides, the CDR3 is TGTGCCAGCAGCGAACAGGATTGGACCACAGATACGCAGTATTTT. This encodes CASSEQDWTTDTQYF. Combining the CDR3 with reference TRBV9 and TRBJ2-3 gives the whole variable domain DSGVTQTPKHLITATGQRVTLRCSPRSGDLSVYWYQQSLDQGLQFLIQYYNGEERAKGNILERFSAQQFPDLHSELNLSSLELGDSALYFCASSEQDWTTDTQYFGPGTRLTVL.

The rearrangement links TRBV18 to TRBJ2-5; D is perhaps TRBD2 (6 bases). V was pared by 0 bases and J by 1 base, with 9 bases between. The CDR3 has 15 amino acids. Germline V lookup: CDR1 KGHSH, CDR2 LQKENI. The CDR3 loop reads CASSPPGLLQETQYF. The CDR3 DNA reads TGTGCCAGCTCACCACCCGGACTACTCCAAGAGACCCAGTACTTC.

For the CDR3, the DNA is TGCGCCAGCAGTGGGCAGGGGGCGGGTGAGCAGTACTTC. It translates to CASSGQGAGEQYF. The V and J genes are TRBV10-1 and TRBJ2-7; 8 bases line up with TRBD1. The J segment lost 7 bases and the V segment lost 4 bases, leaving 6 bases of the junction unmatched. The CDR3 loop spans 13 amino acids. Germline CDR1 and CDR2: WNHNN and SYGVQD (reference sequence).

This rearrangement joins TRBV2 to TRBJ1-3, with D uncertain. Trimming cost V 6 bases and J 0 bases, with 15 bases left between them. This CDR3 is built from 16 residues. The V gene's germline CDR1 is SNHLY and CDR2 FYNNEI. CDR3 sequence reads: CASRESYRSSGNTIYF. In nucleotides, the CDR3 is TGTGCCAGCAGAGAAAGCTACCGGAGCTCTGGAAACACCATATATTTT.

The V call is TRBV7-8, the J call TRBJ2-3; 11 bases fit TRBD2. V was pared by 4 bases and J by 5 bases, with 8 bases of the junction left unmatched. The germline V gene has CDR1 SGHVS and CDR2 FQNEAQ. CDR3 size: 16 residues. This CDR3 is CASSSHSGRARDTQYF. DNA for the CDR3: TGTGCCAGCAGCTCCCATAGCGGGAGGGCCCGAGATACGCAGTATTTT.